Included here is one T cell receptor (beta chain) sequence, with context. Original processing methods: Amplification of reference gene primers provided the estimated nucleated cell counts. Produced via immunoSEQ multiplex PCR; TCRdb's table is partial and in-frame only. That table gives V, J and clone size, and the DNA gave D and trimming. The sample consists of approximately 190,000 clones, around 90% of them appearing once. This sample stems from a study of blood T cell repertoires in COVID-19. At the level of the study: PBMCs, B-cell-depleted T cells, or T cells were the source of the cDNA or gDNA that made up the material.

CDR3 length equals 17 residues. Germline V CDR1 and CDR2: MNHEY, SVGEGT. The V segment lost 2 bases and the J segment 2 bases; nucleotides outside the gene matches: 9. This clonotype was obtained from a man aged 45-65 years with acute or convalescent COVID-19. This chain joins TRBV6-2 or TRBV6-3 and TRBJ1-5, with 7 bases fitting TRBD1. Sequenced input: peripheral blood. The CDR3 spells CASSYPRGQTGNQPQHF. In DNA, the CDR3 is TGTGCCAGCAGTTACCCGAGGGGGCAAACTGGCAATCAGCCCCAGCATTTT.